The clone carrying this T cell receptor (beta chain) has only one observation. No antigen is known for it. In the naive CD8 group, cells lacked CD45RO and were positively selected for CCR7, so terminally differentiated effector memory CD45RA+ cells were left out. These data come from a study of shared clonotypes between healthy human individuals. Background on the study: Sampling drew on donors who were a couple of women and a few men aged 18 to 49.

General study findings and limits: In this cohort, only blood was sampled, and tissue repertoires likely differ.

The ends were cut back, 7 bases at V and 0 bases at J, with 28 bases in the middle. Germline V gene lookup returns CDR1 SQVTM and CDR2 ANQGSEA. The CDR3 totals 20 residues. Original methodology: Filtering of immunoSEQ junctional sequences could not match full-length read filtering. Generated by immunoSEQ multiplex PCR, the TCRdb table keeps only in-frame clones and is missing some. V and J calls and clone size come straight from that table; D and trimming were deduced from the DNA. The sample shows some 740,000 clones, approximately 92% of them seen only once. The sequenced sample was naive CD8+ T cells sorted from blood. This receptor was taken from a man aged 30 to 39 in good health. This sequence joins TRBV29-1 and TRBJ2-6, with D perhaps matching TRBD2 (6 bases). Written as DNA, the CDR3 is TGCAGCGCAATTGGGCGGGATGACTCCCTTAGGGGCTCTGGGGCCAACGTCCTGACTTTC. Translation gives CSAIGRDDSLRGSGANVLTF.